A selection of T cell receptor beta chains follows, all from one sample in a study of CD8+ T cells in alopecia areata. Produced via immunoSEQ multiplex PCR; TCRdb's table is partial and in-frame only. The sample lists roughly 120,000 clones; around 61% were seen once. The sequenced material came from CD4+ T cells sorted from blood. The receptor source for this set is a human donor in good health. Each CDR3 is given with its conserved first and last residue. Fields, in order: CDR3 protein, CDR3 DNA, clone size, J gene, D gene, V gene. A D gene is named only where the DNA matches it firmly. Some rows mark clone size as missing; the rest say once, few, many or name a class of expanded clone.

cdr3_aa: CASSSLTYEQYF
cdr3_nt: TGTGCCAGCAGTTCTCTGACGTACGAGCAGTACTTC
clone_size: NA
j_call: TRBJ2-7
d_call: NA
v_call: TRBV7-9

cdr3_aa: CSVDAGKGDTEAFF
cdr3_nt: TGCAGCGTTGATGCGGGGAAGGGGGACACTGAAGCTTTCTTT
clone_size: NA
j_call: TRBJ1-1
d_call: NA
v_call: TRBV29-1

cdr3_aa: CASSPGAADTQYF
cdr3_nt: TGCGCCAGCAGCCCCGGGGCGGCAGATACGCAGTATTTT
clone_size: NA
j_call: TRBJ2-3
d_call: NA
v_call: TRBV5-1

cdr3_aa: CSVAGTEAFF
cdr3_nt: TGCAGCGTTGCGGGGACTGAAGCTTTCTTT
clone_size: NA
j_call: TRBJ1-1
d_call: NA
v_call: TRBV29-1

cdr3_aa: CATTQGAESYNEQFF
cdr3_nt: TGTGCCACCACCCAGGGGGCTGAGTCCTACAATGAGCAGTTCTTC
clone_size: once
j_call: TRBJ2-1
d_call: TRBD1
v_call: TRBV15

cdr3_aa: CASSEVQTGELFF
cdr3_nt: TGTGCCAGCAGTGAAGTCCAGACCGGGGAGCTGTTTTTT
clone_size: NA
j_call: TRBJ2-2
d_call: NA
v_call: TRBV2

cdr3_aa: CAWRRGRELFF
cdr3_nt: TGTGCCTGGAGGAGGGGGCGGGAGCTGTTTTTT
clone_size: few
j_call: TRBJ2-2
d_call: TRBD1
v_call: TRBV30

cdr3_aa: CSVGGTGGSNQPQHF
cdr3_nt: TGCAGCGTTGGAGGGACAGGGGGAAGCAATCAGCCCCAGCATTTT
clone_size: NA
j_call: TRBJ1-5
d_call: TRBD1
v_call: TRBV29-1

cdr3_aa: CASSQDSAAGAGELFF
cdr3_nt: TGTGCCAGCAGCCAAGATTCTGCGGCAGGGGCCGGGGAGCTGTTTTTT
clone_size: NA
j_call: TRBJ2-2
d_call: NA
v_call: TRBV4-2

cdr3_aa: CASSPRPGDTQYF
cdr3_nt: TGTGCCAGCAGCCCGCGTCCGGGGGATACGCAGTATTTT
clone_size: NA
j_call: TRBJ2-3
d_call: NA
v_call: TRBV7-7

cdr3_aa: CASSLQGDTGELFF
cdr3_nt: TGTGCCAGCAGCTTGCAGGGTGACACCGGGGAGCTGTTTTTT
clone_size: NA
j_call: TRBJ2-2
d_call: NA
v_call: TRBV5-6

cdr3_aa: CASRTRSSSSSYNSPLHF
cdr3_nt: TGTGCCAGCAGAACGCGCAGCAGTTCTAGCTCCTATAATTCACCCCTCCACTTT
clone_size: few
j_call: TRBJ1-6
d_call: NA
v_call: TRBV27

cdr3_aa: CSVVTDSYNEQFF
cdr3_nt: TGCAGCGTTGTAACGGACAGCTACAATGAGCAGTTCTTC
clone_size: NA
j_call: TRBJ2-1
d_call: NA
v_call: TRBV29-1

cdr3_aa: CASSTSSGNTIYF
cdr3_nt: TGTGCCAGCTCAACCAGCTCTGGAAACACCATATATTTT
clone_size: few
j_call: TRBJ1-3
d_call: NA
v_call: TRBV18

cdr3_aa: CSAREPAYGYTF
cdr3_nt: TGCAGCGCGCGGGAGCCGGCCTATGGCTACACCTTC
clone_size: few
j_call: TRBJ1-2
d_call: NA
v_call: TRBV29-1

cdr3_aa: CASSLRGREETQYF
cdr3_nt: TGCGCCAGCAGCTTGCGGGGCCGGGAAGAGACCCAGTACTTC
clone_size: once
j_call: TRBJ2-5
d_call: NA
v_call: TRBV5-1

cdr3_aa: CASSGITRGRGADTQYF
cdr3_nt: TGCGCCAGCAGCGGAATCACCAGGGGGCGCGGGGCAGATACGCAGTATTTT
clone_size: NA
j_call: TRBJ2-3
d_call: TRBD1
v_call: TRBV5-1

cdr3_aa: CASSSHGTEAFF
cdr3_nt: TGTGCCAGCAGCTCTCATGGTACTGAAGCTTTCTTT
clone_size: NA
j_call: TRBJ1-1
d_call: NA
v_call: TRBV7-9

cdr3_aa: CAWSVAKGTTVGYTF
cdr3_nt: TGTGCCTGGAGTGTTGCCAAGGGGACCACCGTAGGCTACACCTTC
clone_size: NA
j_call: TRBJ1-2
d_call: NA
v_call: TRBV30

cdr3_aa: CSVGTGVPNYGYTF
cdr3_nt: TGCAGCGTTGGGACAGGGGTCCCTAACTATGGCTACACCTTC
clone_size: NA
j_call: TRBJ1-2
d_call: TRBD1
v_call: TRBV29-1

cdr3_aa: CASSQDRQGLWGANVLTF
cdr3_nt: TGCGCCAGCAGCCAAGATAGGCAGGGCCTATGGGGGGCCAACGTCCTGACTTTC
clone_size: NA
j_call: TRBJ2-6
d_call: NA
v_call: TRBV4-1

cdr3_aa: CASSPGIDRVRRELFF
cdr3_nt: TGTGCCAGCAGCCCTGGGATCGACAGGGTGAGGCGAGAACTGTTTTTT
clone_size: few
j_call: TRBJ1-4
d_call: TRBD1
v_call: TRBV7-2

cdr3_aa: CSVEQTNEKLFF
cdr3_nt: TGCAGCGTTGAACAGACTAATGAAAAACTGTTTTTT
clone_size: NA
j_call: TRBJ1-4
d_call: NA
v_call: TRBV29-1

cdr3_aa: CASSRASGGRDTQYF
cdr3_nt: TGCGCCAGCAGCAGAGCTAGCGGGGGCCGGGATACGCAGTATTTT
clone_size: NA
j_call: TRBJ2-3
d_call: TRBD2
v_call: TRBV5-1

cdr3_aa: CASSVGTGNSGNTIYF
cdr3_nt: TGTGCCAGCAGCGTAGGGACAGGAAACTCTGGAAACACCATATATTTT
clone_size: NA
j_call: TRBJ1-3
d_call: TRBD1
v_call: TRBV9

cdr3_aa: CSVGTIDGYTF
cdr3_nt: TGCAGCGTCGGGACAATAGATGGCTACACCTTC
clone_size: NA
j_call: TRBJ1-2
d_call: NA
v_call: TRBV29-1

cdr3_aa: CAVGSGQSTTNEKLFF
cdr3_nt: TGTGCCGTAGGGTCGGGACAGTCTACAACTAATGAAAAACTGTTTTTT
clone_size: few
j_call: TRBJ1-4
d_call: TRBD1
v_call: TRBV30

cdr3_aa: CASSPGSSGNTIYF
cdr3_nt: TGTGCCAGCTCACCAGGGTCCTCTGGAAACACCATATATTTT
clone_size: many
j_call: TRBJ1-3
d_call: NA
v_call: TRBV18

cdr3_aa: CASSMQPGQQETQYF
cdr3_nt: TGTGCCAGCAGCATGCAACCGGGACAGCAAGAGACCCAGTACTTC
clone_size: NA
j_call: TRBJ2-5
d_call: TRBD1
v_call: TRBV4-2

cdr3_aa: CAWGQGKTSYEQYF
cdr3_nt: TGTGCCTGGGGACAGGGGAAGACCTCCTACGAGCAGTACTTC
clone_size: few
j_call: TRBJ2-7
d_call: TRBD1
v_call: TRBV30

cdr3_aa: CSVEGPTGSTDTQYF
cdr3_nt: TGCAGCGTTGAAGGTCCGACAGGGAGCACAGATACGCAGTATTTT
clone_size: NA
j_call: TRBJ2-3
d_call: TRBD1
v_call: TRBV29-1

cdr3_aa: CASSPTGTGSNQPQHF
cdr3_nt: TGTGCCAGCAGCCCCACGGGGACAGGGAGCAATCAGCCCCAGCATTTT
clone_size: NA
j_call: TRBJ1-5
d_call: TRBD1
v_call: TRBV5-4

cdr3_aa: CASSRTGMRYF
cdr3_nt: TGTGCCAGCAGCCGTACAGGGATGAGGTATTTT
clone_size: NA
j_call: TRBJ2-3
d_call: NA
v_call: TRBV7-8

cdr3_aa: CASGGGAPHHEQFF
cdr3_nt: TGTGCCAGCGGAGGGGGGGCCCCTCACCATGAGCAGTTCTTC
clone_size: NA
j_call: TRBJ2-1
d_call: NA
v_call: TRBV6-5

cdr3_aa: CSVDRAKETQYF
cdr3_nt: TGCAGCGTTGACAGGGCCAAAGAGACCCAGTACTTC
clone_size: NA
j_call: TRBJ2-5
d_call: NA
v_call: TRBV29-1

cdr3_aa: CASSLGRGDGVNTEAFF
cdr3_nt: TGTGCCAGCAGCTTAGGTAGAGGGGATGGTGTGAACACTGAAGCTTTCTTT
clone_size: NA
j_call: TRBJ1-1
d_call: NA
v_call: TRBV7-8

cdr3_aa: CSVLATGAPNTEAFF
cdr3_nt: TGCAGCGTCCTAGCCACAGGGGCGCCGAACACTGAAGCTTTCTTT
clone_size: few
j_call: TRBJ1-1
d_call: TRBD1
v_call: TRBV29-1

cdr3_aa: CSVGQGHGGYTF
cdr3_nt: TGCAGCGTGGGACAGGGACATGGTGGCTACACCTTC
clone_size: NA
j_call: TRBJ1-2
d_call: TRBD1
v_call: TRBV29-1

cdr3_aa: CASSSVGAGYGYTF
cdr3_nt: TGTGCCAGCAGCTCAGTGGGGGCCGGCTATGGCTACACCTTC
clone_size: NA
j_call: TRBJ1-2
d_call: NA
v_call: TRBV11-2

cdr3_aa: CSASGGTEAFF
cdr3_nt: TGCAGTGCTAGTGGGGGCACTGAAGCTTTCTTT
clone_size: NA
j_call: TRBJ1-1
d_call: NA
v_call: TRBV20-1

cdr3_aa: CSADGQEGYTF
cdr3_nt: TGCAGCGCCGATGGTCAGGAAGGCTACACCTTC
clone_size: NA
j_call: TRBJ1-2
d_call: NA
v_call: TRBV29-1

cdr3_aa: CASRSGGTGELFF
cdr3_nt: TGTGCCAGCAGATCAGGGGGAACCGGGGAGCTGTTTTTT
clone_size: NA
j_call: TRBJ2-2
d_call: TRBD1
v_call: TRBV11-2

cdr3_aa: CAWSVGGSTDTQYF
cdr3_nt: TGTGCCTGGAGTGTAGGGGGTAGCACAGATACGCAGTATTTT
clone_size: NA
j_call: TRBJ2-3
d_call: NA
v_call: TRBV30

cdr3_aa: CSVETPDSAPREQYF
cdr3_nt: TGCAGCGTTGAAACCCCGGACAGCGCCCCTCGCGAGCAGTACTTC
clone_size: NA
j_call: TRBJ2-7
d_call: NA
v_call: TRBV29-1

cdr3_aa: CASSLADRQETQYF
cdr3_nt: TGTGCCAGCAGCTTGGCAGACAGGCAAGAGACCCAGTACTTC
clone_size: few
j_call: TRBJ2-5
d_call: NA
v_call: TRBV5-6

cdr3_aa: CASSLIEGLRSYEQYF
cdr3_nt: TGTGCCAGCAGCTTGATTGAGGGTCTTAGGTCCTACGAGCAGTACTTC
clone_size: NA
j_call: TRBJ2-7
d_call: NA
v_call: TRBV5-6

cdr3_aa: CASGRPSTGELFF
cdr3_nt: TGCGCCAGCGGCAGGCCCTCGACCGGGGAGCTGTTTTTT
clone_size: few
j_call: TRBJ2-2
d_call: NA
v_call: TRBV4-1

cdr3_aa: CASSFRTGRGYTF
cdr3_nt: TGTGCCAGCAGTTTCCGAACAGGTCGTGGCTACACCTTC
clone_size: NA
j_call: TRBJ1-2
d_call: NA
v_call: TRBV27

cdr3_aa: CASSFSWGSSTNEKLFF
cdr3_nt: TGTGCCAGCAGCTTTTCCTGGGGGTCGTCGACTAATGAAAAACTGTTTTTT
clone_size: NA
j_call: TRBJ1-4
d_call: NA
v_call: TRBV5-6

cdr3_aa: CASSQDQTSGETQYF
cdr3_nt: TGCGCCAGCAGCCAAGATCAAACTAGCGGAGAGACCCAGTACTTC
clone_size: few
j_call: TRBJ2-5
d_call: TRBD2
v_call: TRBV4-1

cdr3_aa: CASSPTGDGAFF
cdr3_nt: TGTGCCAGCTCACCAACAGGGGATGGGGCTTTCTTT
clone_size: NA
j_call: TRBJ1-1
d_call: TRBD1
v_call: TRBV18

cdr3_aa: CAWRGTRTRIYF
cdr3_nt: TGTGCCTGGAGAGGGACAAGAACTCGCATATATTTT
clone_size: NA
j_call: TRBJ1-3
d_call: NA
v_call: TRBV30

cdr3_aa: CASSQGQGARADTQYF
cdr3_nt: TGTGCCAGCAGCCAGGGACAGGGGGCACGCGCAGATACGCAGTATTTT
clone_size: NA
j_call: TRBJ2-3
d_call: TRBD1
v_call: TRBV4-2

cdr3_aa: CAWSPGSSGNTIYF
cdr3_nt: TGTGCCTGGAGCCCGGGGAGCTCTGGAAACACCATATATTTT
clone_size: NA
j_call: TRBJ1-3
d_call: NA
v_call: TRBV30

cdr3_aa: CASSKVKLGRGPNQPQHF
cdr3_nt: TGTGCCAGCAGCAAAGTGAAATTGGGCAGGGGACCCAATCAGCCCCAGCATTTT
clone_size: NA
j_call: TRBJ1-5
d_call: NA
v_call: TRBV21-1

cdr3_aa: CASRGQGGFGEQYF
cdr3_nt: TGTGCCAGCAGGGGACAGGGAGGTTTCGGAGAGCAGTACTTC
clone_size: NA
j_call: TRBJ2-7
d_call: TRBD1
v_call: TRBV27

cdr3_aa: CASSLGWGRNTEAFF
cdr3_nt: TGTGCCAGCAGCTTAGGATGGGGCAGGAACACTGAAGCTTTCTTT
clone_size: NA
j_call: TRBJ1-1
d_call: NA
v_call: TRBV7-6

cdr3_aa: CASTSTGRTEAFF
cdr3_nt: TGTGCCAGCACGTCGACAGGGCGAACTGAAGCTTTCTTT
clone_size: NA
j_call: TRBJ1-1
d_call: TRBD1
v_call: TRBV6-1

cdr3_aa: CSATTGTVWGYTF
cdr3_nt: TGCAGCGCTACGACAGGGACGGTATGGGGCTACACCTTC
clone_size: NA
j_call: TRBJ1-2
d_call: TRBD1
v_call: TRBV29-1

cdr3_aa: CATSRGSSGGTAKNIQYF
cdr3_nt: TGTGCCACCAGCAGAGGCTCCAGCGGGGGCACAGCCAAAAACATTCAGTACTTC
clone_size: few
j_call: TRBJ2-4
d_call: TRBD2
v_call: TRBV15